Presented here are 20 T cell receptor beta chains from one specimen sequenced in a study of blood T cell repertoires in COVID-19. The method was immunoSEQ multiplex PCR; TCRdb's version includes in-frame clones alone and lacks a portion of them. Here the sample spans 450,000 or so clones, roughly 90% being singletons. Sequenced sample: peripheral blood. These receptors were obtained from a young man with COVID-19, enrolled during active disease.

The V gene is TRBV2, the J gene TRBJ2-7; D perhaps matches TRBD1 (6 bases). This CDR3 is 14 amino acids long. The V end lost 4 bases, the J end lost 3 bases, and 13 bases lay between the germline ends. The V gene's germline CDR1 is SNHLY and CDR2 FYNNEI. The CDR3 loop reads CASSARDTSYEQYF. Written as DNA, the CDR3 is TGTGCCAGCAGTGCCCGGGACACAAGCTACGAGCAGTACTTC.

The chain carries TRBV2 and TRBJ1-2; 8 nucleotides match TRBD1. Germline V CDR1 and CDR2: SNHLY, FYNNEI. With V trimmed by 4 bases and J by 0 bases, 10 bases remained unmatched. The CDR3 runs 17 residues. CDR3: CASSASRTGMSNYGYTF. For the CDR3, the DNA is TGTGCCAGCAGTGCGAGTAGGACAGGGATGTCTAACTATGGCTACACCTTC.

The J gene is TRBJ1-5, the V gene TRBV27; the match to TRBD1 covers 9 bases. V shed 8 bases and J 5 bases; nucleotides not matched to a gene: 7. The CDR3 runs 14 residues. Germline V CDR1 and CDR2: MNHEY, SMNVEV (reference sequence). CDR3 amino acids: CASRTGTGYQPQHF. The CDR3 DNA sequence: TGTGCCAGCCGCACCGGGACAGGGTATCAGCCCCAGCATTTT.

The chain employs TRBV12-5 and TRBJ1-1, with 7 bases matching TRBD1. The CDR3 is 15 amino acids. Per germline, CDR1 LGHNT and CDR2 FRNRAP. Trimming at V came to 5 bases and at J to 0 bases, leaving 6 bases not matched to a gene. DNA of the CDR3: TGTGCTAGTGGTGCAGGGGGAGGATTGAACACTGAAGCTTTCTTT. This translates into CASGAGGGLNTEAFF.

The sample holds one count of this clone. The J gene is TRBJ2-4, the V gene TRBV7-8, with 13 bases lining up with TRBD2. Losses at the gene ends were 1 base for V and 8 bases for J; bases not matched to a gene: 8. Germline lookup yields CDR1 SGHVS and CDR2 FQNEAQ. The CDR3 spans 17 residues. CDR3 DNA sequence: TGTGCCAGCAGCTTAGGAGTGACTAGCGGGGGGCAAGACATTCAGTACTTC. Its protein product is CASSLGVTSGGQDIQYF.

This rearrangement joins TRBV6-2 or TRBV6-3 to TRBJ2-1, with TRBD2 matching over 8 bases. The V gene end was trimmed by 2 bases and the J gene end by 7 bases; junction bases not matched to a gene: 1. CDR3 size: 13 residues. Germline V gene lookup returns CDR1 MNHEY and CDR2 SVGEGT. The DNA for the CDR3 is TGTGCCAGCAGTTACGAGCGGGAGAATGAGCAGTTCTTC. Its translation is CASSYERENEQFF.

V gene TRBV19 combines with J gene TRBJ2-1; D possibly corresponds to TRBD1 (7 bases). V shed 5 bases and J shed 10 bases, with 21 bases lying between them. The CDR3 extends over 15 amino acids. Germline V gives CDR1 LNHDA, CDR2 SQIVND (reference sequence). The chain's CDR3 is CASSGGTARAWEQFF. CDR3 sequence (DNA): TGTGCCAGTAGTGGAGGGACAGCCAGGGCCTGGGAGCAGTTCTTC.

The chain is built from TRBV27 and TRBJ2-2; 7 nucleotides match TRBD2. There are 16 residues in the CDR3. Trimming removed 3 bases from V and 8 bases from J; junction bases left unmatched: 12. CDR1 MNHEY and CDR2 SMNVEV come from the germline V gene (reference sequence). CDR3 amino acids: CASSFSIRGAGGELFF. DNA for the CDR3: TGTGCCAGCAGTTTCTCGATTAGGGGAGCGGGGGGGGAGCTGTTTTTT.

This chain links TRBV6-5 with TRBJ2-5; 8 nucleotides line up with TRBD1. The CDR3 covers 14 residues. The junction had 10 bases not matched to a gene; V was cut back by 6 bases and J by 7 bases. The germline V gene has CDR1 MNHEY and CDR2 SVGAGI. In DNA form, the CDR3 reads TGTGCCAGCAGGCCCTTTCAGGGGGCTTTGACCCAGTACTTC. This codes for CASRPFQGALTQYF.

This clone was counted a few times. The rearrangement uses TRBV21-1 and TRBJ2-7; the D call in the table, TRBD2, was not verified against the DNA. TRBV21-1 is a listed pseudogene. The CDR3 sequence is 15 residues long. This CDR3 reads CASSARRGGTYEQYF. DNA for the CDR3: TGTGCCAGCAGCGCTCGTCGGGGAGGCACCTACGAGCAGTACTTC.

The chain carries TRBV3-1 (or the pseudogene TRBV3-2) and TRBJ2-3; the D gene is possibly TRBD2 (6 bases). The germline V gene has CDR1 LGHDT and CDR2 YNNKEL (reference sequence). This CDR3 has 13 amino acids. The ends were cut back, 3 bases at V and 8 bases at J, with 12 bases in the middle. The CDR3 DNA is TGTGCCAGCAGCCAGACGGCGGAGGGTACGCAGTATTTT. Translating gives CASSQTAEGTQYF.

V is TRBV7-8 and J is TRBJ1-4; a possible D gene is TRBD1 (5 bases). V was shortened by 5 bases and J by 3 bases, with 16 bases between the two germline ends. The CDR3 has 16 amino acids. The V gene's germline CDR1 is SGHVS and CDR2 FQNEAQ. The CDR3 protein is CASSQGRGGANEKLFF. The CDR3 DNA follows: TGTGCCAGCAGCCAAGGAAGGGGCGGAGCTAATGAAAAACTGTTTTTT.

The chain is built from TRBV27 and TRBJ1-1; 7 bases line up with TRBD1. Germline lookup yields CDR1 MNHEY and CDR2 SMNVEV (reference sequence). The CDR3 totals 14 residues. The junction had 5 bases not matched to a gene; V was cut back by 4 bases and J by 3 bases. The CDR3 nucleotides are TGTGCCAGCAGTTCTTTGACAGGGTACACTGAAGCTTTCTTT. Translating gives CASSSLTGYTEAFF.

The chain uses TRBV3-1 (or the pseudogene TRBV3-2) and TRBJ2-1; TRBD2 aligns across 8 bases. Germline V gives CDR1 LGHDT, CDR2 YNNKEL (reference sequence). Losses at the gene ends were 4 bases for V and 2 bases for J; bases not matched to a gene: 4. The CDR3 is 15 residues long. Written as DNA, the CDR3 is TGTGCCAGCAGCCCGCGGGGGGATGCCTACAATGAGCAGTTCTTC. This translates into CASSPRGDAYNEQFF.

The rearrangement uses TRBV29-1 and TRBJ1-1, with D possibly TRBD1 on 6 matching bases. The germline V and J ends were trimmed by 5 bases and 0 bases, with 13 bases remaining between them. Looked up from germline, CDR1 is SQVTM and CDR2 is ANQGSEA. The CDR3 spans 14 residues. CDR3 coding DNA: TGCAGCGTTACCCGGACAGTCATGAACACTGAAGCTTTCTTT. This codes for CSVTRTVMNTEAFF.

V gene TRBV21-1 combines with J gene TRBJ2-3; the table assigns TRBD2, which was not confirmed against the DNA. TRBV21-1 is a listed pseudogene. The CDR3 is 10 amino acids. In DNA form, the CDR3 reads TGTGCCAGCAATTGCTATGCGCAGTATTTT. Translated: CASNCYAQYF.

The chain employs TRBV19 and TRBJ1-5; D is uncertain. Germline loops: CDR1 LNHDA, CDR2 SQIVND (reference sequence). V shed 9 bases and J shed 5 bases, with 14 bases lying between them. The CDR3 is 13 amino acids. CDR3 coding DNA: TGTGCCAGCACGGGAGGAAGGTATCAGCCCCAGCATTTT. The encoded protein is CASTGGRYQPQHF.

V usage is TRBV19 and J usage is TRBJ2-7, with 8 nucleotides matching TRBD1. J gave up 0 bases and V 10 bases, and 2 bases lay outside the gene matches. Germline V gene data show CDR1 as LNHDA and CDR2 as SQIVND (reference sequence). There are 12 residues in the CDR3. The DNA for the CDR3 is TGTGCCACCGGACAGGGCTCCTACGAGCAGTACTTC. Encoded protein: CATGQGSYEQYF. Filled out from reference TRBV19 and TRBJ2-7, the complete variable domain reads DGGITQSPKYLFRKEGQNVTLSCEQNLNHDAMYWYRQDPGQGLRLIYYSQIVNDFQKGDIAEGYSVSREKKESFPLTVTSAQKNPTAFYLCATGQGSYEQYFGPGTRLTVT.

The genes are TRBV18 and TRBJ2-7, with D hard to call. This CDR3 has 12 amino acids. V lost 4 bases, J lost 6 bases, and 10 bases lay in between. Per the germline V gene, CDR1 is KGHSH and CDR2 is LQKENI. CDR3 bases: TGTGCCAGCTCACGCGGAGCAGTCGAGCAGTACTTC. This sequence encodes CASSRGAVEQYF.

This chain joins TRBV12-3 or TRBV12-4 and TRBJ2-1; possible D gene TRBD2, 5 bases. The V end lost 6 bases, the J end lost 5 bases, and 11 bases lay between the germline ends. The CDR3 contains 13 residues. The CDR3 sequence: CASRTTTHNEQFF. CDR3 nucleotide sequence: TGTGCCAGCAGGACGACTACTCACAATGAGCAGTTCTTC.